The rows below give T cell receptor beta chains drawn from one sample of a study of molecular identifiers for immune sequencing clone quantification. TCRdb used MiXCR to reprocess the PCR reads, holding one entry per CDR3 protein. The sample has roughly 300,000 distinct CDR3 sequences, 24% seen once. The sequencing sample was made of naive CD8+ T cells from blood, with Jurkat cell RNA spiked in. The receptors were gathered from a human donor in good health. Some libraries in this study had Jurkat cell RNA spiked in. Each CDR3 is given with its conserved first and last residue. The listing skips clone size in some rows; elsewhere it reads once, few, many or a size class.

abundance	j_gene	v_gene	CDR3aa
few	TRBJ1-3	TRBV5-1	CASASTGNSGNTIYF
few	TRBJ2-1	TRBV12-3/TRBV12-4	CASSRGNSYNEQFF
many	TRBJ1-1	TRBV5-5	CASSFSLDQNTEAFF
many	TRBJ2-5	TRBV27	CASRDRLHQETQYF
few	TRBJ1-2	TRBV28	CASSFWTGGDYGYTF
NA	TRBJ1-5	TRBV28	CASSFRSSQPQHF
NA	TRBJ2-1	TRBV7-2	CAISLVVRSEQFF
NA	TRBJ2-2	TRBV4-3	CARRQDRGGAVTGELFF
few	TRBJ2-7	TRBV25-1	CASSMTVFYEQYF
NA	TRBJ1-5	TRBV6-5	CASSSEGLYSNQPQHF
many	TRBJ2-7	TRBV29-1	CSADPGHGAEQYF
NA	TRBJ2-7	TRBV28	CASSLFSSPYQDEQYF
once	TRBJ2-7	TRBV19	CACSISASYEQYF
few	TRBJ2-7	TRBV20-1	CSARGGSQANPYEQYF
NA	TRBJ2-2	TRBV7-3	CASSQDSTTGELCF
NA	TRBJ2-7	TRBV7-9	CASSSPKQNYYEQYF
NA	TRBJ2-7	TRBV6-5	CASSYSLAGEQYF
NA	TRBJ1-5	TRBV6-2/TRBV6-3	CASSYEVSGGENQPQHF
NA	TRBJ2-5	TRBV20-1	CSARETSGGYFSETQYF
NA	TRBJ2-7	TRBV13	CASSAPAYSYGQYF
few	TRBJ2-3	TRBV27	CASSPTAGTSPLRDTQYF
many	TRBJ1-5	TRBV6-6	CASSYLSAGSSNQPQHF
many	TRBJ2-3	TRBV7-9	CASSLVSGSGDTQYF
NA	TRBJ2-3	TRBV4-3	CPSSQDWAETQYF
NA	TRBJ2-7	TRBV27	CASRTSWGGEQYF
NA	TRBJ2-1	TRBV24-1	CATSIGSSYNEQFF
few	TRBJ1-2	TRBV9	CASSVFDSPSNYGYTF
many	TRBJ2-5	TRBV7-9	CASSVGHPGEETQYF
many	TRBJ1-2	TRBV7-6	CASSQGTPANYGYTF
many	TRBJ1-1	TRBV7-9	CASEADTEAFF
NA	TRBJ2-7	TRBV27	CASSYVGGIYEQYF
many	TRBJ2-2	TRBV15	CATGQTGNTGELFF
NA	TRBJ2-6	TRBV27	CASSPLQPSGASVLTF
NA	TRBJ1-1	TRBV4-1	CASSQQGASGTEAFF
many	TRBJ1-4	TRBV2	CASTVWTVNEKLFF
many	TRBJ2-7	TRBV20-1	CSARERGRYEQYF
NA	TRBJ1-5	TRBV9	CTSSGGTGGNQPQHF